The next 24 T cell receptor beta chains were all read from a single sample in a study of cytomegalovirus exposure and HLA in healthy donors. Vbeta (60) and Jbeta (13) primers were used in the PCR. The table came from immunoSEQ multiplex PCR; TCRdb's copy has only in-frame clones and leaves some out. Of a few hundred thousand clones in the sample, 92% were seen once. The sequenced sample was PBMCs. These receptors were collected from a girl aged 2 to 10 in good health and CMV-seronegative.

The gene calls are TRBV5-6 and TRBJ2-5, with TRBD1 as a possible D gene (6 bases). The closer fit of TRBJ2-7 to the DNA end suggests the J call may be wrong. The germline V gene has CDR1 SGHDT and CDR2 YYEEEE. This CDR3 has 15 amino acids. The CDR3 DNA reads TGTGCCAGCAGCTCCCCGGGACAAACATCCTACGAGCAGTACTTC. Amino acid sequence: CASSSPGQTSYEQYF.

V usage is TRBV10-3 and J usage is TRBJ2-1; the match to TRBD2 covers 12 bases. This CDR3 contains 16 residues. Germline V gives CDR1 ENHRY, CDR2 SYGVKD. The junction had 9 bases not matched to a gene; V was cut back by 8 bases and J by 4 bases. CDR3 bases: TGTGCCATCGCCTATATCGGGACTAGCGGGTACAATGAGCAGTTCTTC. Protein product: CAIAYIGTSGYNEQFF.

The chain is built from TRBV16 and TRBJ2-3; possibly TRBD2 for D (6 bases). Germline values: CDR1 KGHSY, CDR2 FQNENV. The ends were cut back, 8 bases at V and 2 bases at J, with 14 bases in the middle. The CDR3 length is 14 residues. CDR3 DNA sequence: TGTGCCAGCTTAGGAGGGGAGATCACAGATACGCAGTATTTT. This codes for CASLGGEITDTQYF.

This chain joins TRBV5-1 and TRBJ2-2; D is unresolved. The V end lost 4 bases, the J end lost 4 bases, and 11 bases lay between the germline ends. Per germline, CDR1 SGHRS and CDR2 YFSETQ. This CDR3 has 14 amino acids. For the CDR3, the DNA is TGCGCCAGCAGCCCCGATCCGGGCACCGGGGAGCTGTTTTTT. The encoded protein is CASSPDPGTGELFF.

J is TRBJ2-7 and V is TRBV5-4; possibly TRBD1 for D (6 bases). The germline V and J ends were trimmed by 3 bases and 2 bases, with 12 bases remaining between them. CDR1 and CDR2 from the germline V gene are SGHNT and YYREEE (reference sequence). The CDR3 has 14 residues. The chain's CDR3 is CASSSDRHPYEQYF. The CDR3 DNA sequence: TGTGCCAGCAGCTCCGACAGGCATCCCTACGAGCAGTACTTC. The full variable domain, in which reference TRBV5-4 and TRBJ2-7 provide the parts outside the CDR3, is ETGVTQSPTHLIKTRGQQVTLRCSSQSGHNTVSWYQQALGQGPQFIFQYYREEENGRGNFPPRFSGLQFPNYSSELNVNALELDDSALYLCASSSDRHPYEQYFGPGTRLTVT.

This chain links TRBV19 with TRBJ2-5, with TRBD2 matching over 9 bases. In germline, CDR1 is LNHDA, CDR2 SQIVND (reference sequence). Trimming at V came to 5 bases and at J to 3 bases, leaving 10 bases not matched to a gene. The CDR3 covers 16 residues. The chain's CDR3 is CASSSYSGSSEETQYF. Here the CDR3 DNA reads TGTGCCAGTAGTTCATATAGCGGGAGCTCAGAAGAGACCCAGTACTTC.

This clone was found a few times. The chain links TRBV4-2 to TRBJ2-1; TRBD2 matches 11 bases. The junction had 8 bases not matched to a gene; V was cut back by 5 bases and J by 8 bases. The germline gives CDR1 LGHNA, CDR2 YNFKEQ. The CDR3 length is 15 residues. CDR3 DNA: TGTGCCAGCAGCGCACAACCTAGCGGGAGGTATGAGCAGTTCTTC. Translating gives CASSAQPSGRYEQFF.

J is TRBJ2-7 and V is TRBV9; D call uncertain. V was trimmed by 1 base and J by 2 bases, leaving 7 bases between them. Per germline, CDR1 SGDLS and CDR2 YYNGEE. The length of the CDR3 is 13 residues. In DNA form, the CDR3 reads TGTGCCAGCAGCGTAACTTTAACCTACGAGCAGTACTTC. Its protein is CASSVTLTYEQYF.

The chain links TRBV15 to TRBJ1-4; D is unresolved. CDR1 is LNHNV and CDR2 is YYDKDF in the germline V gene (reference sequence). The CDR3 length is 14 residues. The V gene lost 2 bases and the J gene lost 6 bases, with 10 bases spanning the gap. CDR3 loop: CATSRKTVDEKLFF. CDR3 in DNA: TGTGCCACCAGCAGAAAGACTGTAGATGAAAAACTGTTTTTT. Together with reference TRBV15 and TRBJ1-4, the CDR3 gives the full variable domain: DAMVIQNPRYQVTQFGKPVTLSCSQTLNHNVMYWYQQKSSQAPKLLFHYYDKDFNNEADTPDNFQSRRPNTSFCFLDIRSPGLGDTAMYLCATSRKTVDEKLFFGSGTQLSVL.

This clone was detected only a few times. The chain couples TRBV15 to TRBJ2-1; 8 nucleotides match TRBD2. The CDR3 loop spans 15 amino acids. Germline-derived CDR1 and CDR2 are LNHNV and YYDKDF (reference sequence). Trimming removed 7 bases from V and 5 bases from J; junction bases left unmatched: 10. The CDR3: CATIISGGVHNEQFF. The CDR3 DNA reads TGTGCCACCATAATCAGCGGGGGAGTCCACAATGAGCAGTTCTTC.

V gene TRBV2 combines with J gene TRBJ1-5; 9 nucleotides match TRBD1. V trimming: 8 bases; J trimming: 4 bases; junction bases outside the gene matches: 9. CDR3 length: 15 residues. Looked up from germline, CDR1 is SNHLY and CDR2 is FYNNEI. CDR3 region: CASEGGQGSNQPQHF. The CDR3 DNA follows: TGTGCCAGCGAGGGGGGACAGGGATCTAATCAGCCCCAGCATTTT.

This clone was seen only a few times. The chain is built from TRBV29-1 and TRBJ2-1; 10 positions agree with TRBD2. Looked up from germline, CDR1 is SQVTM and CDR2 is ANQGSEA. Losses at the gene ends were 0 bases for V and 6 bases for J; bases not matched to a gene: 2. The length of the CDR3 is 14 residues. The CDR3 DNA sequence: TGCAGCGTTGAAGAGAGACTAGCGGGCAATGAGCAGTTCTTC. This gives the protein CSVEERLAGNEQFF.

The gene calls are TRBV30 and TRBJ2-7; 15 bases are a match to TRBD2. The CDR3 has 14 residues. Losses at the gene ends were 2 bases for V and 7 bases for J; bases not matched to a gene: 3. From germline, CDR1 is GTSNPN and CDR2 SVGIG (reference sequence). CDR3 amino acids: CAWSPGLAGGEQYF. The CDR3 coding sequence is TGTGCCTGGAGTCCCGGACTAGCGGGAGGGGAGCAGTACTTC.

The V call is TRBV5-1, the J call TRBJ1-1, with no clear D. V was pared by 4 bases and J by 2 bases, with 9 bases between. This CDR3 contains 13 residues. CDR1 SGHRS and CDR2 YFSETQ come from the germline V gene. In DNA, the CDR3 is TGCGCCAGCAGCCCCGCGATCAACACTGAAGCTTTCTTT. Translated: CASSPAINTEAFF.

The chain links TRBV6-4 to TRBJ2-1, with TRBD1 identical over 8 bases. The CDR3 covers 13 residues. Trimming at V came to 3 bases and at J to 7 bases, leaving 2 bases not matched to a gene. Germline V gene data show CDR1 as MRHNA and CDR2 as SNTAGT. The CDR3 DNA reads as TGTGCCAGCAGTGAACAGGGGGTAAATGAGCAGTTCTTC. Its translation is CASSEQGVNEQFF.

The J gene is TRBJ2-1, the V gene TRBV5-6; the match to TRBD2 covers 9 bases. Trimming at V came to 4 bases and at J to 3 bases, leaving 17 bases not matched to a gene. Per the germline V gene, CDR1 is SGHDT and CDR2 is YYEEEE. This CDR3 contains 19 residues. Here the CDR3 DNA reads TGTGCCAGCAGCGCCCCGGTGGGGCTAGCGGGGACCCTCTACAATGAGCAGTTCTTC. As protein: CASSAPVGLAGTLYNEQFF.

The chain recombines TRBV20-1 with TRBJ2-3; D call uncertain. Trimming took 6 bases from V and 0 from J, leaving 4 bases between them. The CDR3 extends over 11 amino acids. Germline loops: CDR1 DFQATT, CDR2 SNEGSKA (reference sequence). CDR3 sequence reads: CSARSTDTQYF. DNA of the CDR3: TGCAGTGCCAGGAGCACAGATACGCAGTATTTT.

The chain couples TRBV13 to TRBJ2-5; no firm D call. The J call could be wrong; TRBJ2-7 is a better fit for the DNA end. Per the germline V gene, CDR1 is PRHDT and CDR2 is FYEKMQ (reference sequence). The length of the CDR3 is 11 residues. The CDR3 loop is CASSLGHEQYF. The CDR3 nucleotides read TGTGCCAGCAGCTTAGGCCACGAGCAGTACTTC.

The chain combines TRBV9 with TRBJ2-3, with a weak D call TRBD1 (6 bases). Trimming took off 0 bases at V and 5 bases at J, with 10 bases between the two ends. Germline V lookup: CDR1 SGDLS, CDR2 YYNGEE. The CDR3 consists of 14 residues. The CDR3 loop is CASSVATGIDTQYF. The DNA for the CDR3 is TGTGCCAGCAGCGTAGCTACAGGGATAGATACGCAGTATTTT.

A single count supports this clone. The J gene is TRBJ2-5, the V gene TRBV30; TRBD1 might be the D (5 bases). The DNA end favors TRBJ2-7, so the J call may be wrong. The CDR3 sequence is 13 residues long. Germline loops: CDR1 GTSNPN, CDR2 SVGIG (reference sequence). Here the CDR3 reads CAWNSGNSYEQYF. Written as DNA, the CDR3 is TGTGCCTGGAATTCAGGGAACTCCTACGAGCAGTACTTC.

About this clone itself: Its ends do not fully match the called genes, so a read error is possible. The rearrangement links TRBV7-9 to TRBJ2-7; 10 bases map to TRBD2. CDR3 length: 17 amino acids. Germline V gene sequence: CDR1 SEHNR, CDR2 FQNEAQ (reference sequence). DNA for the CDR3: TGTTCCAGCAGCTTAGGATCCCCTAGCGGGGGAGCCTACGAGCAGTACTTC. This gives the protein CSSSLGSPSGGAYEQYF.

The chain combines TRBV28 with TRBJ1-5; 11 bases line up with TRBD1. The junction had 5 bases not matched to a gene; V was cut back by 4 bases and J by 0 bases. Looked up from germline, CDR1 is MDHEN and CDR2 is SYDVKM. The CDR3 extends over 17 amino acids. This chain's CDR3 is CASSSGTGGRSNQPQHF. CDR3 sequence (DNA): TGTGCCAGCAGTTCGGGGACAGGGGGACGTAGCAATCAGCCCCAGCATTTT.

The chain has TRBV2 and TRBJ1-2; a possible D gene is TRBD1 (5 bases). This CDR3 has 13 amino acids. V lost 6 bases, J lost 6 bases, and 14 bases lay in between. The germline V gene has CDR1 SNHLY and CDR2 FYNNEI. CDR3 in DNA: TGTGCCAGCAGCGCCGGGGGACGGGATGGCTACACCTTC. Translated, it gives CASSAGGRDGYTF.

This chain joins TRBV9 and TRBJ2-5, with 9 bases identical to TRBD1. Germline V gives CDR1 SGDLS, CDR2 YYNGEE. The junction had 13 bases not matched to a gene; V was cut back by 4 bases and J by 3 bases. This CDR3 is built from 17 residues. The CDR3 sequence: CASSFRDRVFRKETQYF. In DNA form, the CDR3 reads TGTGCCAGCAGCTTCCGGGACAGGGTTTTTCGAAAAGAGACCCAGTACTTC.